Shown below are 25 T cell receptor beta chains from a single sample sequenced in a study of T cell responses to AZD1222 COVID-19 vaccine (dated by TCRdb to about 2021). Receptor libraries were prepared by the immunoSEQ multiplex PCR assay. The clones in this table, taken by TCRdb from immuneACCESS, are in-frame only. Not every clone is retained; where verified, under half of the shortfall comes from an unresolved V gene, and the cause of the rest is unknown. In this sample the table shows under 150,000 clones, approximately 89% of which occur a single time. The ten most abundant clones make up 2.8% of the sample. The meaning of the sample's time point label: baseline before first vaccination. Material: peripheral blood, obtained on day 0 of AZD1222 vaccination. The receptor source for this set is an adult in good health.

In the case of this clone: The junction shows a germline mismatch at one end, possibly a read error. V is TRBV12-5 and J is TRBJ1-5; no firm D call. Germline V lookup: CDR1 LGHNT, CDR2 FRNRAP. This CDR3 comprises 13 residues. This CDR3 reads CASVLADNQPQHF. CDR3 bases: TGTGCTAGTGTTTTGGCAGACAATCAGCCCCAGCATTTT.

The chain recombines TRBV7-9 with TRBJ2-3, with no clear D. CDR1 and CDR2 (germline): SEHNR, FQNEAQ (reference sequence). This CDR3 spans 14 amino acids. V was cut by 1 base and J by 3 bases, with 8 bases left in between. In DNA form, the CDR3 reads TGTGCCAGCAGCTTAGGCCCTTTGACAGATACGCAGTATTTT. Its protein is CASSLGPLTDTQYF.

The rearrangement joins TRBV7-9 to TRBJ2-1, with TRBD1 as a possible D gene (6 bases). Per germline, CDR1 SEHNR and CDR2 FQNEAQ (reference sequence). This CDR3 is 13 amino acids long. V lost 5 bases and J lost 6, with 11 bases in between. The CDR3 here is CASSLTGSNEQFF. The CDR3 nucleotides read TGTGCCAGCAGCCTAACAGGGTCCAATGAGCAGTTCTTC.

This chain's CDR3 is CASSDCIGRELLNTQYF. The CDR3 coding sequence is TGTGCCAGCAGTGACTGTATCGGGCGAGAACTCCTTAATACGCAGTATTTT. This chain uses TRBV6-4 with TRBJ2-3; D ambiguous. Trimming shortened V by 1 base and J by 7 bases, and 21 bases separated the two germline ends. The CDR3 length is 17 residues. Germline V lookup: CDR1 MRHNA, CDR2 SNTAGT.

This clone was picked up one time. The chain recombines TRBV2 with TRBJ2-1; maybe TRBD1 (6 bases). The CDR3 runs to 14 residues. CDR1 is SNHLY and CDR2 is FYNNEI in the germline V gene. With 7 bases removed from V and 6 bases from J, the gap between germline ends came to 16 bases. The CDR3 loop reads CASTTGQYFNEQFF. CDR3 nucleotide sequence: TGTGCCAGCACCACAGGGCAGTATTTCAATGAGCAGTTCTTC.

A single count supports this clone. The chain couples TRBV7-3 to TRBJ2-1; D gene ambiguous. Germline lookup yields CDR1 SGHTA and CDR2 FQGTGA. The CDR3 is made up of 15 amino acids. Trimming removed 4 bases from V and 0 bases from J, with 10 bases in between. This chain's CDR3 is CASSSDPSSYNEQFF. Written as DNA, the CDR3 is TGTGCCAGCAGCTCCGACCCCAGCTCCTACAATGAGCAGTTCTTC.

The V gene is TRBV15, the J gene TRBJ1-2, with D uncertain. Trimming shortened V by 0 bases and J by 4 bases, and 9 bases separated the two germline ends. The germline V gene has CDR1 LNHNV and CDR2 YYDKDF (reference sequence). There are 14 residues in the CDR3. CDR3 sequence reads: CATSRDRTFYGYTF. The CDR3 DNA follows: TGTGCCACCAGCAGAGATCGTACGTTCTATGGCTACACCTTC.

The chain employs TRBV7-9 and TRBJ2-1, with 8 positions matching TRBD2. CDR3 size: 17 residues. The junction had 10 bases not matched to a gene; V was cut back by 5 bases and J by 1 base. From germline, CDR1 is SEHNR and CDR2 FQNEAQ (reference sequence). The CDR3 is CASSPPPGGLSYNEQFF. DNA for the CDR3: TGTGCCAGCAGCCCTCCCCCGGGGGGGCTGTCCTACAATGAGCAGTTCTTC.

The rearrangement uses TRBV14 and TRBJ2-1; TRBD1 agrees at 9 bases. Germline lookup yields CDR1 SGHDN and CDR2 FVKESK. CDR3 length equals 17 residues. J was trimmed by 8 bases and V by 5 bases; bases with no gene match: 16. The CDR3 is CASSSQWGQGVRDEQFF. The CDR3 bases are TGTGCCAGCAGCTCTCAATGGGGACAGGGAGTCAGGGATGAGCAGTTCTTC. Using reference TRBV14 and TRBJ2-1 for the parts outside the CDR3, the full variable domain is EAGVTQFPSHSVIEKGQTVTLRCDPISGHDNLYWYRRVMGKEIKFLLHFVKESKQDESGMPNNRFLAERTGGTYSTLKVQPAELEDSGVYFCASSSQWGQGVRDEQFFGPGTRLTVL.

The CDR3 loop reads CASRAVGGSYEQYF. The DNA for the CDR3 is TGTGCCAGCAGAGCCGTGGGGGGGTCCTACGAGCAGTACTTC. The chain uses TRBV2 and TRBJ2-7, with 7 bases matching TRBD2. The CDR3 sequence is 14 residues long. V lost 6 bases, J lost 1 base, and 6 bases stayed unmatched. Germline CDR1 SNHLY, CDR2 FYNNEI.

The chain carries TRBV15 and TRBJ1-5; D is unclear. Germline values: CDR1 LNHNV, CDR2 YYDKDF (reference sequence). The CDR3 spans 15 residues. Trimming left V 0 bases short and J 11 bases short, with 17 bases between. The CDR3, as DNA: TGTGCCACCAGCAGAGATCGAGGAGGGCGGCCAGCCCAGCATTTT. It is translated as CATSRDRGGRPAQHF.

The chain has TRBV28 and TRBJ1-4, with 7 bases that match TRBD1. Germline V gives CDR1 MDHEN, CDR2 SYDVKM. V lost 5 bases and J lost 10; bases outside the gene matches: 10. This CDR3 is built from 14 residues. CDR3 sequence (DNA): TGTGCCAGCAGTCCGGGGACAGATTGGGGAAAACTGTTTTTT. Its protein product is CASSPGTDWGKLFF.

The rearrangement uses TRBV5-1 and TRBJ1-3, with D unclear. The CDR3 length is 14 residues. Between the trimmed V and J ends, which lost 0 bases and 6 bases, there was a span of 10 bases. Germline V gene lookup returns CDR1 SGHRS and CDR2 YFSETQ. CDR3 residues: CASSLGVAQNTIYF. The DNA for the CDR3 is TGCGCCAGCAGCTTGGGAGTGGCGCAAAACACCATATATTTT.

The V and J genes are TRBV18 and TRBJ2-1; 10 bases match TRBD2. Looked up from germline, CDR1 is KGHSH and CDR2 is LQKENI. CDR3 length equals 17 residues. V trimming: 4 bases; J trimming: 1 base; junction bases outside the gene matches: 7. The CDR3 is CASSRSGGDMSYNEQFF. For the CDR3, the DNA is TGTGCCAGCTCACGGAGCGGGGGGGACATGTCCTACAATGAGCAGTTCTTC. Looking up the rest from reference TRBV18 and TRBJ2-1 gives the full variable domain: NAGVMQNPRHLVRRRGQEARLRCSPMKGHSHVYWYRQLPEEGLKFMVYLQKENIIDESGMPKERFSAEFPKEGPSILRIQQVVRGDSAAYFCASSRSGGDMSYNEQFFGPGTRLTVL.

The rearrangement uses TRBV20-1 and TRBJ1-4, with a weak D call TRBD1 (5 bases). Germline V gives CDR1 DFQATT, CDR2 SNEGSKA (reference sequence). This CDR3 region has 11 residues. V shed 3 bases and J shed 14 bases, with 13 bases lying between them. CDR3 protein: CSASRGGTLFF. The CDR3 DNA reads TGCAGTGCTAGTCGGGGAGGGACGCTGTTTTTT.

The J gene is TRBJ2-1, the V gene TRBV11-2; 7 nucleotides line up with TRBD2. CDR3 length: 15 amino acids. V lost 2 bases, J lost 4 bases, and 5 bases stayed unmatched. Germline values: CDR1 SGHAT, CDR2 FQNNGV. This CDR3 reads CASSLRLAEYNEQFF. DNA for the CDR3: TGTGCCAGCAGCTTAAGGCTAGCGGAATACAATGAGCAGTTCTTC.

This clone showed up just once. The J gene is TRBJ2-7, the V gene TRBV5-1; tentatively, D is TRBD2 (6 bases). V lost 0 bases and J lost 0, with 7 bases in between. CDR3 length: 14 residues. Germline loops: CDR1 SGHRS, CDR2 YFSETQ. CDR3 in DNA: TGCGCCAGCAGCTTGGGGAGGGACTCCTACGAGCAGTACTTC. As protein: CASSLGRDSYEQYF.

The DNA for the CDR3 is TGTGCCAGTAGTATACTGGGGTACGAGCAGTTCTTC. Protein: CASSILGYEQFF. The chain links TRBV19 to TRBJ2-1, with D uncertain. The length of the CDR3 is 12 residues. Deletions cut 2 bases from V and 10 bases from J, with 9 bases between. Germline V gene lookup returns CDR1 LNHDA and CDR2 SQIVND (reference sequence).

This sequence joins TRBV24-1 and TRBJ1-4, with 8 bases that match TRBD1. V lost 3 bases, J lost 8 bases, and 4 bases stayed unmatched. Looked up from germline, CDR1 is KGHDR and CDR2 is SFDVKD. This CDR3 contains 14 residues. The CDR3 coding sequence is TGTGCCACCAGTGATGCAGGACAGGGCGAAAAACTGTTTTTT. This encodes CATSDAGQGEKLFF.

This chain joins TRBV5-1 and TRBJ2-2; no definite D call. CDR1 SGHRS and CDR2 YFSETQ come from the germline V gene. With 6 bases removed from V and 6 bases from J, the gap between germline ends came to 18 bases. This CDR3 comprises 15 residues. The CDR3 DNA reads as TGCGCCAGCACTTGGGAAAGTAGGGTGTCCGGGGAGCTGTTTTTT. Translated: CASTWESRVSGELFF.

The rearrangement uses TRBV7-9 and TRBJ1-2; maybe TRBD1 (6 bases). The length of the CDR3 is 11 residues. From germline, CDR1 is SEHNR and CDR2 FQNEAQ (reference sequence). Trimming took off 5 bases at V and 7 bases at J, with 8 bases between the two ends. This CDR3 reads CASSQGGGYTF. In nucleotides, the CDR3 is TGTGCCAGCAGCCAAGGGGGTGGCTACACCTTC.

This chain uses TRBV27 with TRBJ2-5, with a weak D call TRBD2 (6 bases). V was clipped by 6 bases and J by 4 bases, with 15 bases between them. CDR3 size: 14 residues. Looked up from germline, CDR1 is MNHEY and CDR2 is SMNVEV (reference sequence). The DNA of the CDR3 is TGTGCCAGCAGACGAAGCGGGTCCCCAGAGACCCAGTACTTC. As protein: CASRRSGSPETQYF.

The J gene is TRBJ1-2, the V gene TRBV23-1; 9 nucleotides align to TRBD1. TRBV23-1 qualifies as an ORF whose function is uncertain. V shed 2 bases and J 8 bases; nucleotides not matched to a gene: 9. The CDR3 has 15 residues. The CDR3 DNA sequence: TGCGCCAGCAGTCAAGCAACAGGGGGCGCGTTCGGCTACACCTTC. This encodes CASSQATGGAFGYTF.

The genes are TRBV3-1 (or the pseudogene TRBV3-2) and TRBJ2-5, with D perhaps matching TRBD2 (5 bases). This CDR3 comprises 16 residues. The V and J ends lost 0 bases and 1 base respectively, with 12 bases between them. Germline V CDR1 and CDR2: LGHDT, YNNKEL (reference sequence). The CDR3 here is CASSQEPAVSQETQYF. The CDR3, as DNA: TGTGCCAGCAGCCAAGAGCCAGCGGTAAGCCAAGAGACCCAGTACTTC.

This clone was counted a single time. The chain couples TRBV4-3 to TRBJ2-3; the D is unclear. The V and J ends lost 0 bases and 5 bases respectively, with 6 bases between them. Germline V gene data show CDR1 as LGHNA and CDR2 as YSLEER. This CDR3 region has 13 residues. The CDR3 loop reads CASSQEFRDTQYF. The CDR3 region has the DNA TGCGCCAGCAGCCAAGAGTTTAGAGATACGCAGTATTTT.